The clone carrying this T cell receptor beta chain occurred a few times. Its antigen is unidentified. The study's findings and limits: Whole repertoires were not studied in the larger cohort, only one V-J beta rearrangement. Tumor memory CD4+ T cell TCR gene usage was found to cluster with blood and lymph node memory CD4+ cells and with lymph node naive CD4+ cells.

The sorted Tregs were CD4+CD25+CD127-/low cells. After constant-region reverse-primer amplification, full-length variable regions underwent semi-nested PCR with Nested Universal Primer A. TCRdb reanalysed the 5' RACE reads using MiXCR and keeps one entry per CDR3 protein. The data show tens of thousands of distinct CDR3 sequences, about 26% seen once. Germline V gives CDR1 WSHSY, CDR2 SAAADI. Deletions cut 3 bases from V and 4 bases from J, with 9 bases between. The CDR3 spans 13 residues. This receptor was taken from a female donor with breast cancer. V usage is TRBV10-2 and J usage is TRBJ1-2, with TRBD1 as a possible D gene (6 bases). Specimen: tumor-infiltrating Tregs sorted from the breast tumor. CDR3 bases: TGCGCCAGCAGTGAACAGGGAGCCTATGGCTACACCTTC. This encodes CASSEQGAYGYTF.